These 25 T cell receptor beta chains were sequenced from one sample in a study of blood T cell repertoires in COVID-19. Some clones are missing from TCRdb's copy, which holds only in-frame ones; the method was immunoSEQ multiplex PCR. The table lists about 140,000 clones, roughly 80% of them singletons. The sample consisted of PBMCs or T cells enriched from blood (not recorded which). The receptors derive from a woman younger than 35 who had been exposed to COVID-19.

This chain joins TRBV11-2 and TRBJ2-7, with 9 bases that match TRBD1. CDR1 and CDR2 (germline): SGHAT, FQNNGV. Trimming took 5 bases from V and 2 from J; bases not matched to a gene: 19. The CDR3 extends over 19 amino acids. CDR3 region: CASSPLHPGQGEVPYEQYF. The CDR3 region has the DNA TGTGCCAGCAGCCCCCTACATCCGGGACAGGGTGAAGTCCCCTACGAGCAGTACTTC.

The CDR3 sequence: CASSDYQDSNQPQHF. CDR3 nucleotides: TGTGCCAGCAGTGACTATCAGGATAGCAATCAGCCCCAGCATTTT. This chain uses TRBV2 with TRBJ1-5; D is undetermined. V was shortened by 3 bases and J by 0 bases, with 9 bases between the two germline ends. The CDR3 sequence is 15 residues long. Germline CDR1 and CDR2: SNHLY and FYNNEI.

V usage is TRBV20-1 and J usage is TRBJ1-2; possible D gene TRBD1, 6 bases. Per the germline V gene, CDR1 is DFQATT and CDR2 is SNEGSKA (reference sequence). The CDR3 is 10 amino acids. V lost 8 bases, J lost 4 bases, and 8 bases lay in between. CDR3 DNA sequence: TGCAGTTCGGACAGCTATGGCTACACCTTC. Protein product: CSSDSYGYTF.

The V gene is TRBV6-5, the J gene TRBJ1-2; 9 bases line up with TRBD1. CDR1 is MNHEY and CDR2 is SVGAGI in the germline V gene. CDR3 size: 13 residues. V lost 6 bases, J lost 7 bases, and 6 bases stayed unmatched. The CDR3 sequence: CASSPGTGSGYTF. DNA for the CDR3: TGTGCCAGCAGCCCGGGGACAGGGAGTGGCTACACCTTC.

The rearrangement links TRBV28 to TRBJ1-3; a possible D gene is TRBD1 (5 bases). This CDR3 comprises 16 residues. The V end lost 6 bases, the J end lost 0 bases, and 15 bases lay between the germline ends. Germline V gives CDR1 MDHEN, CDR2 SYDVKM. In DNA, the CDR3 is TGTGCCAGCAGCCTCCCGGGACTCGTCTCTGGAAACACCATATATTTT. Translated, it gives CASSLPGLVSGNTIYF.

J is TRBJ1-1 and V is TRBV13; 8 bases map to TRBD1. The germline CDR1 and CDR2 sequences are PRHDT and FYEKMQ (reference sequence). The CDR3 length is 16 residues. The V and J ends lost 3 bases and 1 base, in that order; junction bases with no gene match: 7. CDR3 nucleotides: TGTGCCAGCAGCTTTCCATGGACAGGGAAGAACACTGAAGCTTTCTTT. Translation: CASSFPWTGKNTEAFF.

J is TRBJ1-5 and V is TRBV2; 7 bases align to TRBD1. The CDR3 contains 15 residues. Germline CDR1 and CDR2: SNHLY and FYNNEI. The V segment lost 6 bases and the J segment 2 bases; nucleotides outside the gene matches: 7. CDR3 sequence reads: CASSYTGDGNQPQHF. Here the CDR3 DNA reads TGTGCCAGCAGCTACACAGGGGACGGCAATCAGCCCCAGCATTTT.

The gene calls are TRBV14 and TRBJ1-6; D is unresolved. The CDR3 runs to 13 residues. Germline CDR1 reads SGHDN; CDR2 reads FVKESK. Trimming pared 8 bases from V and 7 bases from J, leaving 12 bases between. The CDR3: CASARSGNSPLHF. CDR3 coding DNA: TGTGCCAGCGCCCGAAGCGGGAATTCACCCCTCCACTTT. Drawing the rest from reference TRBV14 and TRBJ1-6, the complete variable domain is EAGVTQFPSHSVIEKGQTVTLRCDPISGHDNLYWYRRVMGKEIKFLLHFVKESKQDESGMPNNRFLAERTGGTYSTLKVQPAELEDSGVYFCASARSGNSPLHFGNGTRLTVT.

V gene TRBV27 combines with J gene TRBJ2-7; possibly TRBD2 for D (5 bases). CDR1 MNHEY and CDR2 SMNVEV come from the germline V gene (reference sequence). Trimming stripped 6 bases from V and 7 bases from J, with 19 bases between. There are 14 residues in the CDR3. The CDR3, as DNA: TGTGCCAGCAGCTTCGGGTCGGGATCTGGTGAGCAGTACTTC. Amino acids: CASSFGSGSGEQYF.

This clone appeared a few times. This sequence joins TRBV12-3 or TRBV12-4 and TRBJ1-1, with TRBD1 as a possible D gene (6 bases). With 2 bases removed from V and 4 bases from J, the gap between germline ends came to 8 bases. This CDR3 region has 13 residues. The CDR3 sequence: CASSLTGITEAFF. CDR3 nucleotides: TGTGCCAGCAGTTTAACAGGGATCACTGAAGCTTTCTTT.

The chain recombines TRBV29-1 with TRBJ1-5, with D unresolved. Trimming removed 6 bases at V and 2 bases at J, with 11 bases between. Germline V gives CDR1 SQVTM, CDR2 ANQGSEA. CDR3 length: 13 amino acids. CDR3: CSVVRVRNQPQHF. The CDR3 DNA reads TGCAGCGTAGTACGGGTACGCAATCAGCCCCAGCATTTT.

CDR3 in amino acids: CASSPGGNNSPLHF. The CDR3, as DNA: TGTGCCAGCTCACCGGGGGGGAATAATTCACCCCTCCACTTT. The chain is built from TRBV18 and TRBJ1-6, with D perhaps TRBD1 (5 bases). The CDR3 is made up of 14 amino acids. Looked up from germline, CDR1 is KGHSH and CDR2 is LQKENI. Trimming stripped 3 bases from V and 5 bases from J, with 8 bases between. Full variable domain (rest looked up from reference TRBV18 and TRBJ1-6): NAGVMQNPRHLVRRRGQEARLRCSPMKGHSHVYWYRQLPEEGLKFMVYLQKENIIDESGMPKERFSAEFPKEGPSILRIQQVVRGDSAAYFCASSPGGNNSPLHFGNGTRLTVT.

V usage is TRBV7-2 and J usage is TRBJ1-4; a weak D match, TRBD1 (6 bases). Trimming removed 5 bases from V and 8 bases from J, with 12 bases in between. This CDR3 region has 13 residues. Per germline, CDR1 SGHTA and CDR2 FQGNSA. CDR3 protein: CASSPGTSEKLFF. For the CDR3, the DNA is TGTGCCAGCAGCCCCGGGACAAGCGAAAAACTGTTTTTT.

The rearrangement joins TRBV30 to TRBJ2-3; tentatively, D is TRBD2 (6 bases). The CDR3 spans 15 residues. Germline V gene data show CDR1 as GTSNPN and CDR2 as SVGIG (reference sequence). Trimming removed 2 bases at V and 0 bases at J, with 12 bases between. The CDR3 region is CAWSFGGGSTDTQYF. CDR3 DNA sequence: TGTGCCTGGAGTTTTGGGGGAGGAAGCACAGATACGCAGTATTTT. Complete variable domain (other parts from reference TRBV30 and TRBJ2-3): SQTIHQWPATLVQPVGSPLSLECTVEGTSNPNLYWYRQAAGRGLQLLFYSVGIGQISSEVPQNLSASRPQDRQFILSSKKLLLSDSGFYLCAWSFGGGSTDTQYFGPGTRLTVL.

Here the CDR3 reads CASSVLGQLNTEAFF. The CDR3 coding sequence is TGTGCCAGCAGCGTCCTGGGACAGTTAAACACTGAAGCTTTCTTT. This chain joins TRBV9 and TRBJ1-1, with TRBD1 identical over 7 bases. CDR3 length equals 15 residues. V dropped 2 bases and J dropped 2; count of bases not matched to a gene: 6. The germline gives CDR1 SGDLS, CDR2 YYNGEE.

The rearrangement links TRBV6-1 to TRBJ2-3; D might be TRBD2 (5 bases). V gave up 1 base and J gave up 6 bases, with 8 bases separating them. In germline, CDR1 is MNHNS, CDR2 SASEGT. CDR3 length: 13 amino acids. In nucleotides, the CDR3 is TGTGCCAGCAGTGAAGGGACTTGGGATACGCAGTATTTT. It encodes CASSEGTWDTQYF.

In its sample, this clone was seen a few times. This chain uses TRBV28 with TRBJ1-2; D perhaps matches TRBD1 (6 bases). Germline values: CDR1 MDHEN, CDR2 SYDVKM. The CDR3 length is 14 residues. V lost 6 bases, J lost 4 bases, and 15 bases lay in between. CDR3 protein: CASRVDRRSYGYTF. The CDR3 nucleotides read TGTGCCAGCAGAGTCGACAGGCGCTCCTATGGCTACACCTTC.

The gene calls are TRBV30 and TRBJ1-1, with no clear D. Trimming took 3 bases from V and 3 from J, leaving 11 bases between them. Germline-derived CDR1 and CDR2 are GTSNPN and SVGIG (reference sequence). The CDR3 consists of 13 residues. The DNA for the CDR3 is TGTGCCTGGAGGAGGGAGATTCACACTGAAGCTTTCTTT. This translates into CAWRREIHTEAFF.

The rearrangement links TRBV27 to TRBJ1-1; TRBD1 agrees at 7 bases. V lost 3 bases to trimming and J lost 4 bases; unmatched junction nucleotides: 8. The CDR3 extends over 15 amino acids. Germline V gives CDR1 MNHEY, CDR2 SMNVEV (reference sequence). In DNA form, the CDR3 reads TGTGCCAGCAGTTTTCGACAGGGAAGAGGCACTGAAGCTTTCTTT. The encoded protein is CASSFRQGRGTEAFF.

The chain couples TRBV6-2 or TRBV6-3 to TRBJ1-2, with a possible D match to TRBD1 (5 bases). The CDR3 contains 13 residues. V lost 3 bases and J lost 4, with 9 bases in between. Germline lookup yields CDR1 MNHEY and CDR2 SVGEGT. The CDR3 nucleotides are TGTGCCAGCAGTTATAGGGGAATCTATGGCTACACCTTC. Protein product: CASSYRGIYGYTF.

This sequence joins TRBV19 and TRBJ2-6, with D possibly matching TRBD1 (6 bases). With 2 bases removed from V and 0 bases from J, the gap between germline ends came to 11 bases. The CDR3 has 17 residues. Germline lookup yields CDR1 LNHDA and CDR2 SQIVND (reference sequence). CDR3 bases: TGTGCCAGTAGTATACCAGGGGCCCCCTCTGGGGCCAACGTCCTGACTTTC. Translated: CASSIPGAPSGANVLTF. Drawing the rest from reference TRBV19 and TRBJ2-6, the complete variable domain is DGGITQSPKYLFRKEGQNVTLSCEQNLNHDAMYWYRQDPGQGLRLIYYSQIVNDFQKGDIAEGYSVSREKKESFPLTVTSAQKNPTAFYLCASSIPGAPSGANVLTFGAGSRLTVL.

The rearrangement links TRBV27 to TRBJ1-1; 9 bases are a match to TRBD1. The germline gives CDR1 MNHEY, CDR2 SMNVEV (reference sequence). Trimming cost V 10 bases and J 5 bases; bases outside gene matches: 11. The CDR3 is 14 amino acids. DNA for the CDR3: TGTGCCATCAAAAGGGACAGGGCGGGGACTGAAGCTTTCTTT. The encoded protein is CAIKRDRAGTEAFF.

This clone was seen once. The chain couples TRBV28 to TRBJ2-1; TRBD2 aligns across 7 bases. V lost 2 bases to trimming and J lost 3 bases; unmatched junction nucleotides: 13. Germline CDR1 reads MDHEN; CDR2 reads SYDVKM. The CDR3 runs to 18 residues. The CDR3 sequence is CASSLPIGGRAIYNEQFF. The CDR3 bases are TGTGCCAGCAGTTTACCCATAGGTGGGAGGGCCATCTACAATGAGCAGTTCTTC. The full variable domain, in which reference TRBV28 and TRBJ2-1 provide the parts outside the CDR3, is DVKVTQSSRYLVKRTGEKVFLECVQDMDHENMFWYRQDPGLGLRLIYFSYDVKMKEKGDIPEGYSVSREKKERFSLILESASTNQTSMYLCASSLPIGGRAIYNEQFFGPGTRLTVL.

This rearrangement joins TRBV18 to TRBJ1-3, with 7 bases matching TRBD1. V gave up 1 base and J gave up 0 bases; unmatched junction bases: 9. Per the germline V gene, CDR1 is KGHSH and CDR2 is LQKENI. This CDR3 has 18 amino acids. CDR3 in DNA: TGTGCCAGCTCACCACTAAGAGGACAGGAGAGCTCTGGAAACACCATATATTTT. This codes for CASSPLRGQESSGNTIYF. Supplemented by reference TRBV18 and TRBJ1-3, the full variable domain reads NAGVMQNPRHLVRRRGQEARLRCSPMKGHSHVYWYRQLPEEGLKFMVYLQKENIIDESGMPKERFSAEFPKEGPSILRIQQVVRGDSAAYFCASSPLRGQESSGNTIYFGEGSWLTVV.

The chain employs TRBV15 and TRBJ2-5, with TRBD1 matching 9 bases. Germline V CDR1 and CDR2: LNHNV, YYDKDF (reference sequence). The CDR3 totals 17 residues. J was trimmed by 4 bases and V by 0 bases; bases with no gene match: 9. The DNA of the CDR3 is TGTGCCACCAGCAGAGAAGGAAGGACAGGGGCTGGAGAGACCCAGTACTTC. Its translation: CATSREGRTGAGETQYF. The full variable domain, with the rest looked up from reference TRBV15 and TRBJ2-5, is DAMVIQNPRYQVTQFGKPVTLSCSQTLNHNVMYWYQQKSSQAPKLLFHYYDKDFNNEADTPDNFQSRRPNTSFCFLDIRSPGLGDTAMYLCATSREGRTGAGETQYFGPGTRLLVL.